The 19 T cell receptor beta chains presented below share a single source sample, sequenced in a study of T cells after yellow fever vaccination. Each CDR3 protein gets one entry after TCRdb re-called the 5' RACE reads with MiXCR. Of about 240,000 distinct CDR3 sequences detected, about 7.1% appear once; the ten largest clones hold more than 0.8%. This specimen was CD4+ T cells sorted from PBMCs, taken 15 days after the yellow fever booster vaccination. Source of these receptors: a man aged 30 to 45 who received the YFV17D yellow fever vaccine.

At least ten counts were recorded for this clonotype. This chain links TRBV18 with TRBJ2-7, with D perhaps matching TRBD1 (5 bases). Trimming removed 2 bases from V and 3 bases from J, with 14 bases in between. In germline, CDR1 is KGHSH, CDR2 LQKENI. The CDR3 has 15 residues. CDR3 DNA: TGTGCCAGCTCACCAAAAGGACACACCTTCTACGAGCAGTACTTC. This codes for CASSPKGHTFYEQYF. Together with reference TRBV18 and TRBJ2-7, the CDR3 gives the full variable domain: NAGVMQNPRHLVRRRGQEARLRCSPMKGHSHVYWYRQLPEEGLKFMVYLQKENIIDESGMPKERFSAEFPKEGPSILRIQQVVRGDSAAYFCASSPKGHTFYEQYFGPGTRLTVT.

This clonotype came up a few times. V and J are TRBV7-9 and TRBJ2-2; D could derive from TRBD1 or TRBD2 (5 bases each). There are 13 residues in the CDR3. Trimming removed 4 bases at V and 4 bases at J, with 7 bases between. Per the germline V gene, CDR1 is SEHNR and CDR2 is FQNEAQ (reference sequence). The CDR3 sequence is CASSSGTTGELFF. DNA for the CDR3: TGTGCCAGCAGCTCAGGGACCACCGGGGAGCTGTTTTTT. Full variable domain (rest looked up from reference TRBV7-9 and TRBJ2-2): DTGVSQNPRHKITKRGQNVTFRCDPISEHNRLYWYRQTLGQGPEFLTYFQNEAQLEKSRLLSDRFSAERPKGSFSTLEIQRTEQGDSAMYLCASSSGTTGELFFGEGSRLTVL.

This clonotype showed up just a few times. The rearrangement joins TRBV18 to TRBJ1-4; no clear D gene. Germline CDR1 reads KGHSH; CDR2 reads LQKENI. V lost 3 bases to trimming and J lost 7 bases, with 12 bases between them. The CDR3 length is 14 residues. The CDR3 is CASSPGRTTEKLFF. CDR3 nucleotide sequence: TGTGCCAGCTCACCGGGCAGAACAACTGAAAAACTGTTTTTT. The complete variable domain, with remaining parts taken from reference TRBV18 and TRBJ1-4, reads NAGVMQNPRHLVRRRGQEARLRCSPMKGHSHVYWYRQLPEEGLKFMVYLQKENIIDESGMPKERFSAEFPKEGPSILRIQQVVRGDSAAYFCASSPGRTTEKLFFGSGTQLSVL.

This clonotype was recorded a few times. V usage is TRBV6-2 or TRBV6-3 and J usage is TRBJ2-1, with D hard to call. Trimming cost V 3 bases and J 4 bases, with 7 bases left between them. The CDR3 is 13 amino acids. Germline V gene sequence: CDR1 MNHEY, CDR2 SVGEGT. CDR3 amino acids: CASSYNAYNEQFF. Here the CDR3 DNA reads TGTGCCAGCAGTTATAACGCATACAATGAGCAGTTCTTC.

The chain employs TRBV5-5 and TRBJ2-7; D ambiguous. This CDR3 comprises 14 residues. Germline V gene lookup returns CDR1 SGHKS and CDR2 YYEKEE (reference sequence). V was trimmed by 0 bases and J by 9 bases, leaving 16 bases between them. The CDR3 sequence is CASSLDWAAFGQYF. CDR3 coding DNA: TGTGCCAGCAGCTTGGATTGGGCGGCGTTTGGGCAGTACTTC.

The chain is built from TRBV6-1 and TRBJ1-4, with D possibly TRBD1 on 6 matching bases. CDR3 size: 16 residues. Trimming shortened V by 4 bases and J by 0 bases, and 12 bases separated the two germline ends. CDR1 MNHNS and CDR2 SASEGT come from the germline V gene. The CDR3: CASSVGQTTTNEKLFF. The CDR3 DNA follows: TGTGCCAGCAGTGTAGGACAGACAACAACTAATGAAAAACTGTTTTTT.

This clonotype was seen many times. The rearrangement uses TRBV10-3 and TRBJ1-5, with a possible D match to TRBD1 (5 bases). This CDR3 region has 14 residues. CDR1 is ENHRY and CDR2 is SYGVKD in the germline V gene. Trimming cost V 5 bases and J 5 bases, with 13 bases left between them. The CDR3 DNA reads as TGTGCCATCAGTATTGGGGCGCGGGATCAGCCCCAGCATTTT. Translating gives CAISIGARDQPQHF.

Only a few counts were recorded for this clonotype. The genes are TRBV6-2 or TRBV6-3 and TRBJ2-7; 7 bases fit TRBD1. The CDR3 has 13 residues. Trimming cost V 7 bases and J 4 bases; bases outside gene matches: 7. CDR1 and CDR2 (germline): MNHEY, SVGEGT. The DNA for the CDR3 is TGTGCCAGCACCAAAGGGACAGATTACGAGCAGTACTTC. Translation: CASTKGTDYEQYF.

This clonotype was observed many times. The gene calls are TRBV20-1 and TRBJ2-1; no reliable D call. This CDR3 region has 14 residues. CDR1 is DFQATT and CDR2 is SNEGSKA in the germline V gene (reference sequence). Trimming stripped 3 bases from V and 4 bases from J, with 13 bases between. The CDR3 sequence is CSASDFLKYNEQFF. CDR3 bases: TGCAGTGCTAGTGATTTTCTTAAGTACAATGAGCAGTTCTTC.

The chain has TRBV20-1 and TRBJ1-5, with D maybe TRBD1 (5 bases). Germline CDR1 is DFQATT and CDR2 is SNEGSKA (reference sequence). The length of the CDR3 is 15 residues. Trimming took 5 bases from V and 0 from J, leaving 14 bases between them. The CDR3 region has the DNA TGCAGTGCTCTTGGGGGTGGATCTAGCAATCAGCCCCAGCATTTT. Protein: CSALGGGSSNQPQHF.

This clonotype came up a few times. The chain uses TRBV18 and TRBJ2-1; D is possibly TRBD1 or TRBD2 (5 bases each). Germline V gene lookup returns CDR1 KGHSH and CDR2 LQKENI. The V gene lost 2 bases and the J gene lost 5 bases, with 16 bases spanning the gap. CDR3 length equals 16 residues. Here the CDR3 DNA reads TGTGCCAGCTCACCAATCTCAGGGAGTTCCCACAATGAGCAGTTCTTC. Its translation: CASSPISGSSHNEQFF.

Comments on this clonotype: In this CDR3 the conserved last residue, phenylalanine or tryptophan, is missing, so a read error is likely. The chain carries TRBV7-2 and TRBJ2-2; D is ambiguous. V was pared by 0 bases and J by 4 bases, with 9 bases between. CDR1 is SGHTA and CDR2 is FQGNSA in the germline V gene. CDR3 length equals 15 residues. The CDR3: CASSLAGTPTGELFS. The CDR3 DNA follows: TGTGCCAGCAGCTTAGCCGGAACCCCCACCGGGGAGCTGTTTTCT.

In its sample, this clonotype was seen a few times. The rearrangement links TRBV12-3 or TRBV12-4 to TRBJ2-1, with 7 bases lining up with TRBD1. The CDR3 length is 15 residues. Trimming at V came to 7 bases and at J to 0 bases, leaving 6 bases not matched to a gene. CDR3 sequence reads: CASNADRNSYNEQFF. In nucleotides, the CDR3 is TGTGCCAGCAACGCGGACAGGAACTCCTACAATGAGCAGTTCTTC.

This clonotype showed up just a few times. This chain uses TRBV7-6 with TRBJ2-2, with 8 bases that match TRBD2. Germline CDR1 and CDR2: SGHVS and FNYEAQ. V was pared by 4 bases and J by 3 bases, with 4 bases of the junction left unmatched. CDR3 length: 15 residues. Here the CDR3 reads CASSYTTSDTGELFF. The CDR3 DNA is TGTGCCAGCAGCTATACGACTAGCGACACCGGGGAGCTGTTTTTT.

The table lists this clonotype with a few counts. The rearrangement links TRBV13 to TRBJ2-2; 11 bases agree with TRBD1. There are 16 residues in the CDR3. Germline CDR1 is PRHDT and CDR2 is FYEKMQ (reference sequence). The V and J ends lost 5 bases and 7 bases, in that order; junction bases with no gene match: 9. CDR3 loop: CASSTGQGALHGELFF. In nucleotides, the CDR3 is TGTGCCAGCAGCACAGGACAGGGGGCGCTTCACGGGGAGCTGTTTTTT.

This clonotype showed up many times. This rearrangement joins TRBV27 to TRBJ1-4, with no clear D. V gave up 6 bases and J gave up 7 bases, with 12 bases separating them. Germline CDR1 is MNHEY and CDR2 is SMNVEV (reference sequence). The CDR3 loop spans 13 amino acids. As DNA, the CDR3 is TGTGCCAGCAGCCCCAGGAGAGGTGAAAAACTGTTTTTT. Its protein is CASSPRRGEKLFF.

This clonotype has a handful of counts. The rearrangement joins TRBV20-1 to TRBJ2-7, with 9 bases lining up with TRBD1. Germline-derived CDR1 and CDR2 are DFQATT and SNEGSKA (reference sequence). V trimming: 4 bases; J trimming: 4 bases; junction bases outside the gene matches: 5. The CDR3 length is 13 residues. The CDR3 here is CSANTDRGYEQYF. CDR3 bases: TGCAGTGCTAACACGGACAGGGGATACGAGCAGTACTTC.

The gene calls are TRBV7-2 and TRBJ2-7; 12 nucleotides align to TRBD2. CDR3 size: 14 residues. The germline V gene has CDR1 SGHTA and CDR2 FQGNSA. V lost 5 bases, J lost 5 bases, and 4 bases stayed unmatched. The CDR3 loop reads CASSPRTSGNEQYF. The CDR3, as DNA: TGTGCCAGCAGCCCTCGGACTAGCGGGAACGAGCAGTACTTC.

This clonotype turned up a few times. This chain uses TRBV6-4 with TRBJ2-7; 10 bases map to TRBD1. This CDR3 spans 16 amino acids. Germline CDR1 MRHNA, CDR2 SNTAGT. V lost 6 bases, J lost 3 bases, and 11 bases stayed unmatched. CDR3: CASSATGGRLLYEQYF. DNA for the CDR3: TGTGCCAGCAGCGCGACAGGGGGCCGTTTACTCTACGAGCAGTACTTC.